This T cell receptor beta chain originates from a study of blood T cells in healthy people across ages. Study-level information: The template switching approach captured approximately one barcoded beta molecule for every two T cells.

The use of a sample-barcoded 5' primer and a J-beta primer mix characterized a second PCR of roughly 7 to 11 cycles. TCRdb independently ran MiXCR on the 5' RACE reads; one entry per CDR3 protein. The table has fewer than 1,200,000 distinct CDR3 sequences, around 25% seen once. Germline CDR1 reads LGHNA; CDR2 reads YSLEER. The length of the CDR3 is 16 residues. Trimming removed 4 bases at V and 3 bases at J, with 17 bases between. RNA extraction gave at least 5.5 micrograms of total RNA per sample. The data were also submitted as part of a second study, on T cells of mothers and their children. That source reports: Using the M1S primer, the second PCR added sample barcodes along with 2-4 random nucleotides. Related mother and child pairs showed slightly greater overlap (not significant) than unrelated pairs did.

The chain recombines TRBV4-3 with TRBJ2-3, with TRBD1 as a possible D gene (5 bases). The specimen was blood. The sequence was obtained from a girl aged 2 to 10 in good health. The CDR3 nucleotides read TGCGCCAGCAGCCCGACTCCAGGGTTAAGAACAGATACGCAGTATTTT. It codes for CASSPTPGLRTDTQYF.